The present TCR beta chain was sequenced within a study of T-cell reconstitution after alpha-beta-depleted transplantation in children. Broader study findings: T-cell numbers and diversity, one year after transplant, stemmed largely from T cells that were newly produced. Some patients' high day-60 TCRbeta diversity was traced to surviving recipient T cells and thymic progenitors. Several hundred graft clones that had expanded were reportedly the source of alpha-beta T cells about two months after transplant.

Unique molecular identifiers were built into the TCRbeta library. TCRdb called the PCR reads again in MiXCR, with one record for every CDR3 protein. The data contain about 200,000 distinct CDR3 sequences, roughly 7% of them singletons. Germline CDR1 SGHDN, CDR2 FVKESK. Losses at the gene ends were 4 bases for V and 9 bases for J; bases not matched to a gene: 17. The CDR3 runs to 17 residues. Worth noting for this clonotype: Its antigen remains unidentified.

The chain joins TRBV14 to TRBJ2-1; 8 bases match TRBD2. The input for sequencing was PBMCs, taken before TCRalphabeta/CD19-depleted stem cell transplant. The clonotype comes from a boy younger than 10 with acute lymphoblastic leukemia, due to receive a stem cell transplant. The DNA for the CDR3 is TGTGCCAGCAGCCCCCGGCGGGGTAGCGGGGAGAGGAGTGAGCAGTTCTTC. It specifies CASSPRRGSGERSEQFF.